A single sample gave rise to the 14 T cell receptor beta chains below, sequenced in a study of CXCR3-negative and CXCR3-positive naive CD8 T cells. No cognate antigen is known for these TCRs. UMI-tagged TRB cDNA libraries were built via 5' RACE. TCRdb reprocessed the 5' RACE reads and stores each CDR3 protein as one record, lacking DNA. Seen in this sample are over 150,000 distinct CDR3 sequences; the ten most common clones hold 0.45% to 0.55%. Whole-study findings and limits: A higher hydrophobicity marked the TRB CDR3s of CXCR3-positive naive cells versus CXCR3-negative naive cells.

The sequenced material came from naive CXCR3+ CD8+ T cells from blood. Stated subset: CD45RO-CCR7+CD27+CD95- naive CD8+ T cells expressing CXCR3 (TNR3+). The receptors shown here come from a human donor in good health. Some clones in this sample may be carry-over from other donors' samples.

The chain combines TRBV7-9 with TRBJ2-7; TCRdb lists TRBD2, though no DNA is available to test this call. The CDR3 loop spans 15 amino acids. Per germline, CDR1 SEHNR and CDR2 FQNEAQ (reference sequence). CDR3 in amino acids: CASSLAPSGVYEQYF.

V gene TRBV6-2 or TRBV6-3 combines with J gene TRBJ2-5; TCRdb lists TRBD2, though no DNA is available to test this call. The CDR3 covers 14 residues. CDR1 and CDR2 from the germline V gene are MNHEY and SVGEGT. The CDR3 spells CASNLLAEQETQYF.

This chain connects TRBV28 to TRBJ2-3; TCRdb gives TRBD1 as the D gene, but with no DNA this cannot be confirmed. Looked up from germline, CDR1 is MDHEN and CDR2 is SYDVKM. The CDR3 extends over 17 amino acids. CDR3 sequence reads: CASSLLLSGTDTDTQYF.

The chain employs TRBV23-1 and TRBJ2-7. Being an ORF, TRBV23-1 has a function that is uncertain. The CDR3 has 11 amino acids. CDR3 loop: CASSQDTEQYF.

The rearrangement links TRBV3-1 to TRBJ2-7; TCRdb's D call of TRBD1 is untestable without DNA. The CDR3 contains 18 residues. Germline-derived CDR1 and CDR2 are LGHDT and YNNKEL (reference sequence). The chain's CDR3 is CASSQEMSGGQLSYEQYF.

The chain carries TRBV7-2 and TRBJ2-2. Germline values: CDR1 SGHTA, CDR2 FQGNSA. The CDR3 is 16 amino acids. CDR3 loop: CASSLEDGVNTGELFF.

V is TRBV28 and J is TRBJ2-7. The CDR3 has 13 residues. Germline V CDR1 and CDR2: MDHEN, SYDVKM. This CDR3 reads CASGFPSGTEQYF.

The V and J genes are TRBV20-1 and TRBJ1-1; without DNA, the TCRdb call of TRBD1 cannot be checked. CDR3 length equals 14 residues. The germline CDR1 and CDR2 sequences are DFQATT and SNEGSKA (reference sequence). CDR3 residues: CSAGRPGSSTEAFF.

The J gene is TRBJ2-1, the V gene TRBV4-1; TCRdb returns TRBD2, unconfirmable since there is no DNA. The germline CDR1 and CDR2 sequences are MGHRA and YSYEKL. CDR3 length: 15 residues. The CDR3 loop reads CASSRTSGIYNEQFF.

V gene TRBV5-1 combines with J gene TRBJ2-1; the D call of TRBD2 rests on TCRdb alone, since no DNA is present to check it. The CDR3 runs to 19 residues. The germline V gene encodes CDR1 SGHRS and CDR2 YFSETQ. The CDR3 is CASSDPTILAGGSYNEQFF.

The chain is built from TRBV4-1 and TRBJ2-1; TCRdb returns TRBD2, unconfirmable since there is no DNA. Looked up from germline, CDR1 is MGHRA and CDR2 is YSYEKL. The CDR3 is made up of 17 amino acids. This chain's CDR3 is CASSHRPPGLAYNEQFF.

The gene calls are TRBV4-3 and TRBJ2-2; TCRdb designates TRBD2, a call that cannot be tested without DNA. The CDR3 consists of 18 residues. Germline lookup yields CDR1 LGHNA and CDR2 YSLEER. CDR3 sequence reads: CASSQVPAGGLGTGELFF.

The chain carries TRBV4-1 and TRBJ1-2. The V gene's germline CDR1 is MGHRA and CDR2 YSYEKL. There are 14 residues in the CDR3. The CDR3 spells CASSQLTVTYGYTF.

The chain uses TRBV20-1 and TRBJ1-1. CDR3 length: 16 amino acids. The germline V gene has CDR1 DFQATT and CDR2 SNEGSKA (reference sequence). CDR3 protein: CSARKAETQLYTEAFF.